Listed below are T cell receptor beta chains from one sample, sequenced in a study of PD-1 blockade in mismatch repair-deficient tumors. Data came from immunoSEQ multiplex PCR; TCRdb stores just in-frame clones and leaves some out. The data contain roughly 130,000 clones, around nine tenths of them singletons. The sample here was peripheral blood, taken almost 74 weeks after starting pembrolizumab. Source of these receptors: an adult with mismatch repair-deficient cancer. The CDR3 runs from the conserved cysteine through the conserved F or W. Fields, in order: V gene, CDR3 length, J gene, clone size, D gene, CDR3 DNA, CDR3 protein. A D gene is named only where the DNA matches it firmly. Not every row has a clone size; where given, it reads once, few, many or a size class.

V gene: TRBV6-4
CDR3 length: 16
J gene: TRBJ2-4
clone size: NA
D gene: NA
CDR3 DNA: TGTGCCAGCACCCTATATCAAGGGGGGGCCAAAAACATTCAGTACTTC
CDR3 protein: CASTLYQGGAKNIQYF

V gene: TRBV13
CDR3 length: 13
J gene: TRBJ2-1
clone size: NA
D gene: NA
CDR3 DNA: TGTGCCAGCAGCCCCGCCTTGCACGGTGAGCAGTTCTTC
CDR3 protein: CASSPALHGEQFF

V gene: TRBV25-1
CDR3 length: 15
J gene: TRBJ1-2
clone size: NA
D gene: TRBD1
CDR3 DNA: TGTGCCAGCAGTGGGGGACAGTATTCTAACTATGGCTACACCTTC
CDR3 protein: CASSGGQYSNYGYTF

V gene: TRBV7-2
CDR3 length: 13
J gene: TRBJ2-4
clone size: NA
D gene: TRBD2
CDR3 DNA: TGTGCCAGCAGAGGAGCGGGATGGGACATTCAGTACTTC
CDR3 protein: CASRGAGWDIQYF

V gene: TRBV4-3
CDR3 length: 15
J gene: TRBJ2-7
clone size: NA
D gene: NA
CDR3 DNA: TGCGCCAGCAGCCATACGCGGTTAAGCTCCTACGAGCAGTACTTC
CDR3 protein: CASSHTRLSSYEQYF

V gene: TRBV7-9
CDR3 length: 14
J gene: TRBJ1-1
clone size: NA
D gene: NA
CDR3 DNA: TGTGCCAGCAGCGCCACAGTGGCCAGCACTGAAGCTTTCTTT
CDR3 protein: CASSATVASTEAFF

V gene: TRBV4-1
CDR3 length: 15
J gene: TRBJ2-3
clone size: NA
D gene: NA
CDR3 DNA: TGCGCCAGCAGCCAAGAAACCCTAACCACAGATACGCAGTATTTT
CDR3 protein: CASSQETLTTDTQYF

V gene: TRBV7-9
CDR3 length: 15
J gene: TRBJ2-2
clone size: NA
D gene: NA
CDR3 DNA: TGTGCCAGCAGCTTCCAACCGAGGGCCACCGGGGAGCTGTTTTTT
CDR3 protein: CASSFQPRATGELFF

V gene: TRBV5-1
CDR3 length: 15
J gene: TRBJ2-1
clone size: NA
D gene: NA
CDR3 DNA: TGCGCCAGCAGCTTGGGTGGGGGGTCTGGCAATGAGCAGTTCTTC
CDR3 protein: CASSLGGGSGNEQFF

V gene: TRBV14
CDR3 length: 11
J gene: TRBJ2-5
clone size: NA
D gene: NA
CDR3 DNA: TGTGCCAGCAGCGACAGGCAGACCCAGTACTTC
CDR3 protein: CASSDRQTQYF

V gene: TRBV15
CDR3 length: 14
J gene: TRBJ2-7
clone size: NA
D gene: TRBD1
CDR3 DNA: TGTGCCACCAGCAGCCGGGACAGAGAATACGAGCAGTACTTC
CDR3 protein: CATSSRDREYEQYF

V gene: TRBV30
CDR3 length: 12
J gene: TRBJ2-7
clone size: NA
D gene: TRBD1
CDR3 DNA: TGTGCCTGGCGACAGGGAGCCTACGAGCAGTACTTC
CDR3 protein: CAWRQGAYEQYF

V gene: TRBV6-1
CDR3 length: 18
J gene: TRBJ2-5
clone size: NA
D gene: TRBD2
CDR3 DNA: TGTGCCAGCAGTGAACGACAACGGACTAGCGGGAGTCGGGAGACCCAGTACTTC
CDR3 protein: CASSERQRTSGSRETQYF

V gene: TRBV5-4
CDR3 length: 17
J gene: TRBJ2-1
clone size: NA
D gene: TRBD2
CDR3 DNA: TGTGCCAGCAAATTCTGGGAGCGGGAGATAGACTACAATGAGCAGTTCTTC
CDR3 protein: CASKFWEREIDYNEQFF

V gene: TRBV6-5
CDR3 length: 14
J gene: TRBJ2-5
clone size: NA
D gene: TRBD1
CDR3 DNA: TGTGCCAGCAGCCCAGGGGGCGTCATAGATGCCCAGTACTTC
CDR3 protein: CASSPGGVIDAQYF

V gene: TRBV27
CDR3 length: 19
J gene: TRBJ2-1
clone size: NA
D gene: TRBD1
CDR3 DNA: TGTGCCAGCAGTCCGATCATATTTTTCCCCGGGACAGGGTACAATGAGCAGTTCTTC
CDR3 protein: CASSPIIFFPGTGYNEQFF

V gene: TRBV19
CDR3 length: 14
J gene: TRBJ2-5
clone size: NA
D gene: NA
CDR3 DNA: TGTGCCAGTAGTATGAGCACAAGCGCAGAGACCCAGTACTTC
CDR3 protein: CASSMSTSAETQYF

V gene: TRBV4-1
CDR3 length: 16
J gene: TRBJ2-1
clone size: NA
D gene: NA
CDR3 DNA: TGCGCCAGCAGCCAAGAGGGCTCCCCATCCTACAATGAGCAGTTCTTC
CDR3 protein: CASSQEGSPSYNEQFF

V gene: TRBV7-9
CDR3 length: 14
J gene: TRBJ2-3
clone size: NA
D gene: NA
CDR3 DNA: TGTGCCAGCAGCCCAAGACAGTACACAGATACGCAGTATTTT
CDR3 protein: CASSPRQYTDTQYF

V gene: TRBV4-1
CDR3 length: 17
J gene: TRBJ2-3
clone size: once
D gene: NA
CDR3 DNA: TGCGCCAGCAGCCAAGAAACCGTGGGTAGTGATGCAGATACGCAGTATTTT
CDR3 protein: CASSQETVGSDADTQYF

V gene: TRBV2
CDR3 length: 14
J gene: TRBJ2-7
clone size: few
D gene: TRBD1
CDR3 DNA: TGTGCCAGCAGTCTTGACAGGGGTTACTACGAGCAGTACTTC
CDR3 protein: CASSLDRGYYEQYF

V gene: TRBV27
CDR3 length: 13
J gene: TRBJ2-7
clone size: NA
D gene: NA
CDR3 DNA: TGTGCCAGCAGTTTAGTGAGGGCCGGCGAGCAGTACTTC
CDR3 protein: CASSLVRAGEQYF

V gene: TRBV27
CDR3 length: 13
J gene: TRBJ2-6
clone size: NA
D gene: NA
CDR3 DNA: TGTGCCACCTTAGCCTCTGGGGCCAACGTCCTGACTTTC
CDR3 protein: CATLASGANVLTF

V gene: TRBV4-1
CDR3 length: 17
J gene: TRBJ2-1
clone size: NA
D gene: NA
CDR3 DNA: TGCGCCAGCAGCCAACCATGGGGGCGGGAAAAACACAATGAGCAGTTCTTC
CDR3 protein: CASSQPWGREKHNEQFF

V gene: TRBV4-3
CDR3 length: 14
J gene: TRBJ2-7
clone size: NA
D gene: TRBD1
CDR3 DNA: TGCGCCAGCAGCCCAGGGACAGGGGGTTACGAGCAGTACTTC
CDR3 protein: CASSPGTGGYEQYF

V gene: TRBV10-3
CDR3 length: 16
J gene: TRBJ2-2
clone size: NA
D gene: TRBD2
CDR3 DNA: TGTGCCATCAGTGAGTCACAGCGGGAGAACACCGGGGAGCTGTTTTTT
CDR3 protein: CAISESQRENTGELFF

V gene: TRBV4-1
CDR3 length: 16
J gene: TRBJ2-7
clone size: NA
D gene: TRBD2
CDR3 DNA: TGCGCCAGCAGCCACCCCGCAGCGGGAGGTACCTACGAGCAGTACTTC
CDR3 protein: CASSHPAAGGTYEQYF

V gene: TRBV7-2
CDR3 length: 18
J gene: TRBJ2-4
clone size: NA
D gene: TRBD2
CDR3 DNA: TGTGCCAGCAGCTTGCTAGCGGGAGGGCTGACGGCCAAAAACATTCAGTACTTC
CDR3 protein: CASSLLAGGLTAKNIQYF

V gene: TRBV5-6
CDR3 length: 14
J gene: TRBJ2-7
clone size: NA
D gene: NA
CDR3 DNA: TGTGCCAGCAGCCGTCTAAAAGGATCCTACGAGCAGTACTTC
CDR3 protein: CASSRLKGSYEQYF

V gene: TRBV7-6
CDR3 length: 15
J gene: TRBJ2-1
clone size: NA
D gene: NA
CDR3 DNA: TGTGCCAGCAGCATGACTACGAAAACCTACAATGAGCAGTTCTTC
CDR3 protein: CASSMTTKTYNEQFF

V gene: TRBV11-3
CDR3 length: 12
J gene: TRBJ2-7
clone size: once
D gene: NA
CDR3 DNA: TGTGCCAGCAGCTTAGGTTTCCACGAGCAGTACTTC
CDR3 protein: CASSLGFHEQYF

V gene: TRBV7-6
CDR3 length: 15
J gene: TRBJ1-5
clone size: NA
D gene: NA
CDR3 DNA: TGTGCCAGCAGCTTAAGCCCTTCCGGTAATCAGCCCCAGCATTTT
CDR3 protein: CASSLSPSGNQPQHF

V gene: TRBV27
CDR3 length: 16
J gene: TRBJ2-7
clone size: NA
D gene: NA
CDR3 DNA: TGTGCCAGCAGTTTAACAAACCACAGGGCCTCCTACGAGCAGTACTTC
CDR3 protein: CASSLTNHRASYEQYF

V gene: TRBV19
CDR3 length: 14
J gene: TRBJ1-2
clone size: NA
D gene: TRBD1
CDR3 DNA: TGTGCCAGTACGAGGGACAGTATGAACTATGGCTACACCTTC
CDR3 protein: CASTRDSMNYGYTF

V gene: TRBV27
CDR3 length: 16
J gene: TRBJ2-2
clone size: NA
D gene: TRBD2
CDR3 DNA: TGTGCCAGCTCTCCGGGACTAGCGGGATTCACCGGGGAGCTGTTTTTT
CDR3 protein: CASSPGLAGFTGELFF

V gene: TRBV6-4
CDR3 length: 13
J gene: TRBJ2-2
clone size: NA
D gene: NA
CDR3 DNA: TGTGCCAGCAGTGGGGGGAACACCGGGGAGCTGTTTTTT
CDR3 protein: CASSGGNTGELFF

V gene: TRBV30
CDR3 length: 11
J gene: TRBJ2-3
clone size: NA
D gene: TRBD2
CDR3 DNA: TGTGCCTGCACGACTAGCGGGAGGGCCAATTTT
CDR3 protein: CACTTSGRANF

V gene: TRBV19
CDR3 length: 13
J gene: TRBJ2-5
clone size: NA
D gene: NA
CDR3 DNA: TGTGCCAGAGCCCCTAGCGATCAAGAGACCCAGTACTTC
CDR3 protein: CARAPSDQETQYF

V gene: TRBV6-1
CDR3 length: 15
J gene: TRBJ2-1
clone size: NA
D gene: TRBD2
CDR3 DNA: TGTGCCAGCAGCTCAGCTAGCGGGAATACTGATGAGCAGTTCTTC
CDR3 protein: CASSSASGNTDEQFF

V gene: TRBV27
CDR3 length: 13
J gene: TRBJ1-5
clone size: few
D gene: NA
CDR3 DNA: TGTGCCAGCAGTCCCCGCGGGAGCCAGCCCCAGCATTTT
CDR3 protein: CASSPRGSQPQHF

V gene: TRBV4-3
CDR3 length: 18
J gene: TRBJ2-1
clone size: NA
D gene: NA
CDR3 DNA: TGCGCCAGCAGCCAAAGGGGGAGGGCCAAGAGCTCCTACAATGAGCAGTTCTTC
CDR3 protein: CASSQRGRAKSSYNEQFF

V gene: TRBV4-1
CDR3 length: 14
J gene: TRBJ2-1
clone size: NA
D gene: NA
CDR3 DNA: TGCGCCAGCAGCCAAGGTATGGCATACAATGAGCAGTTCTTC
CDR3 protein: CASSQGMAYNEQFF

V gene: TRBV6-1
CDR3 length: 14
J gene: TRBJ1-3
clone size: few
D gene: NA
CDR3 DNA: TGTGCCAGCAGTGATTGGAGCTCTGGAAACACCATATATTTT
CDR3 protein: CASSDWSSGNTIYF

V gene: TRBV21-1
CDR3 length: 16
J gene: TRBJ1-5
clone size: NA
D gene: NA
CDR3 DNA: TGTGCCAGCAGCCTCAGACCGACAGGGGTATTTCAGCCCCAGCATTTT
CDR3 protein: CASSLRPTGVFQPQHF

V gene: TRBV11-2
CDR3 length: 14
J gene: TRBJ2-7
clone size: NA
D gene: TRBD1
CDR3 DNA: TGTGCCAGCAGCTGGGACAGGGGGGCCTACGAGCAGTACTTC
CDR3 protein: CASSWDRGAYEQYF

V gene: TRBV7-9
CDR3 length: 17
J gene: TRBJ2-2
clone size: NA
D gene: TRBD2
CDR3 DNA: TGTGCCAGCAGTCGGATCCGGGGGGGGGCGACCACCGGGGAGCTGTTTTTT
CDR3 protein: CASSRIRGGATTGELFF

V gene: TRBV7-2
CDR3 length: 14
J gene: TRBJ1-2
clone size: NA
D gene: NA
CDR3 DNA: TGTGCCAGCAGCCTAGACGCTGGAGGGGGTGGCTACACCTTC
CDR3 protein: CASSLDAGGGGYTF

V gene: TRBV4-3
CDR3 length: 19
J gene: TRBJ2-3
clone size: NA
D gene: TRBD2
CDR3 DNA: TGCGCCAGCAGCCAAGAGGGAGGGAGGGCCTTTGGCGGCGGAGATACGCAGTATTTT
CDR3 protein: CASSQEGGRAFGGGDTQYF

V gene: TRBV29-1
CDR3 length: 13
J gene: TRBJ2-2
clone size: NA
D gene: TRBD2
CDR3 DNA: TGCAGCGTTGCGACTAGCGACACCGGGGAGCTGTTTTTT
CDR3 protein: CSVATSDTGELFF

V gene: TRBV11-2
CDR3 length: 16
J gene: TRBJ2-3
clone size: NA
D gene: NA
CDR3 DNA: TGTGCCAGCAGCTTAGCTAGTGACTCCCACACAGATACGCAGTATTTT
CDR3 protein: CASSLASDSHTDTQYF

V gene: TRBV5-1
CDR3 length: 14
J gene: TRBJ2-3
clone size: NA
D gene: NA
CDR3 DNA: TGCGCCAGCAGCCTACGCACTAGGGCAGATACGCAGTATTTT
CDR3 protein: CASSLRTRADTQYF

V gene: TRBV29-1
CDR3 length: 15
J gene: TRBJ2-1
clone size: NA
D gene: NA
CDR3 DNA: TGCAGCGTTGACGAGGGTATTTCAGGTCACAATGAGCAGTTCTTC
CDR3 protein: CSVDEGISGHNEQFF

V gene: TRBV6-5
CDR3 length: 14
J gene: TRBJ1-3
clone size: NA
D gene: NA
CDR3 DNA: TGTGCCAGCAGTTCGACAGGAGGTGGAAACACCATATATTTT
CDR3 protein: CASSSTGGGNTIYF

V gene: TRBV7-9
CDR3 length: 15
J gene: TRBJ2-1
clone size: NA
D gene: NA
CDR3 DNA: TGTGCCAGCAGCGTATCCGACCGGGGTTACAATGAGCAGTTCTTC
CDR3 protein: CASSVSDRGYNEQFF

V gene: TRBV29-1
CDR3 length: 13
J gene: TRBJ2-7
clone size: NA
D gene: NA
CDR3 DNA: TGCAGCGCGTCAGGAGGGGGGGCCTACGAGCAGTACTTC
CDR3 protein: CSASGGGAYEQYF